Following are 14 T cell receptor gamma chains from one sample sequenced in a study of gamma-delta T cells after stem cell transplantation. TCRdb re-processed the RT-PCR reads using CATT. This sample has 700 to 750 gamma-chain clones, with roughly 36% found just once. The sequencing sample was made of gamma-delta T cells. These receptors were taken from a human donor. It is not recorded whose cells these are; they may come from a transplant donor.

Worth noting for this clone: A junction boundary mismatches the germline segment, possibly from a read error. The chain employs TRGV8 and TRGJP2. TCRdb lists no J gene, so it was determined here by aligning the DNA to germline. This CDR3 contains 13 residues. Germline lookup yields CDR1 VENAVY and CDR2 YDSYNSRV. CDR3 DNA sequence: TGTGCCTCCTGGACCTGGGGTGATTGGATCAAGACGTTT. Amino acids: CASWTWGDWIKTF.

V gene TRGV2 combines with J gene TRGJ1 or TRGJ2. Germline matching of the DNA provided the J gene here, since TCRdb leaves it blank. The V and J ends lost 4 bases and 7 bases, in that order; junction bases with no gene match: 4. The CDR3 runs to 11 residues. Germline-derived CDR1 and CDR2 are EGSNGY and YDSYNSKV. CDR3 region: CATWERYKKLF. Here the CDR3 DNA reads TGTGCCACCTGGGAAAGGTATAAGAAACTCTTT.

About this clone itself: This specimen includes other DNA sequences encoding the same CDR3. The rearrangement links TRGV9 to TRGJP. No J segment appears in TCRdb, so it was assigned here by matching the sequence to germline. This CDR3 has 16 residues. V shed 2 bases, J shed 7 bases, and the junction held 5 bases outside the gene matches. Looked up from germline, CDR1 is GITISATS and CDR2 is ISYDGTV (reference sequence). CDR3 residues: CALWEAQELGKKIKVF. As DNA, the CDR3 is TGTGCCTTGTGGGAGGCTCAGGAGTTGGGCAAAAAAATCAAGGTATTT.

In its sample, this clone was seen a few times. V is TRGV4 and J is TRGJ1 or TRGJ2. Since TCRdb gives no J gene, matching the DNA to germline was used here to assign it. Germline trimming cut 4 bases from V and 3 bases from J; bases unmatched to any gene: 6. The CDR3 consists of 13 residues. Per the germline V gene, CDR1 is EGSTGY and CDR2 is YDSYTSSV. The CDR3 coding sequence is TGTGCCACCTGGGAGTTATTTTATTATAAGAAACTCTTT. This encodes CATWELFYYKKLF.

The J gene is TRGJP, the V gene TRGV9. No J gene is reported in TCRdb; it was inferred here by comparing the DNA with germline. CDR1 and CDR2 from the germline V gene are GITISATS and ISYDGTV (reference sequence). This CDR3 contains 15 residues. Trimming at V came to 5 bases and at J to 3 bases, leaving 1 base not matched to a gene. The CDR3 reads CALWVQELGKKIKVF. The CDR3 coding sequence is TGTGCCTTGTGGGTGCAAGAGTTGGGCAAAAAAATCAAGGTATTT.

Note on this clone: An end of the junction does not agree with germline; a read error may underlie this. The gene calls are TRGV9 and TRGJP. The J gene, absent from TCRdb, was called here by matching the DNA to germline. CDR3 size: 17 residues. CDR1 GITISATS and CDR2 ISYDGTV come from the germline V gene (reference sequence). This CDR3 reads CALWEVKQGLGKKIKVF. The CDR3 nucleotides read TGTGCCTTGTGGGAGGTGAAGCAAGGGTTGGGCAAAAAAATCAAGGTATTT.

The chain joins TRGV5 to TRGJ1 or TRGJ2. No J gene is reported in TCRdb; it was inferred here by comparing the DNA with germline. V trimming: 0 bases; J trimming: 5 bases; junction bases outside the gene matches: 7. Looked up from germline, CDR1 is VINAFY and CDR2 is YDVSNSKD. CDR3 size: 14 residues. CDR3 coding DNA: TGTGCCACCTGGGACAGGCCTAATAATTATAAGAAACTCTTT. Translation gives CATWDRPNNYKKLF.

V and J are TRGV9 and TRGJP. TCRdb gives no J gene; it was assigned here by matching the DNA to germline. The CDR3 has 19 amino acids. Germline V gene data show CDR1 as GITISATS and CDR2 as ISYDGTV (reference sequence). V lost 0 bases to trimming and J lost 7 bases; unmatched junction nucleotides: 12. The CDR3 DNA is TGTGCCTTGTGGGAGGTGCAAGATGGAATCGAGTTGGGCAAAAAAATCAAGGTATTT. Its translation: CALWEVQDGIELGKKIKVF.

V and J are TRGV9 and TRGJP. TCRdb does not report a J gene; here it was assigned by matching the DNA to germline references. CDR3 size: 15 residues. CDR1 and CDR2 (germline): GITISATS, ISYDGTV (reference sequence). The V segment lost 5 bases and the J segment 6 bases; nucleotides outside the gene matches: 4. The CDR3 coding sequence is TGTGCCTTGTGGGCCGCAGAGTTGGGCAAAAAAATCAAGGTATTT. Translating gives CALWAAELGKKIKVF.

This clone is large. CDR3 amino acids: CATWVRSYPFSSDWIKTF. For the CDR3, the DNA is TGTGCCACCTGGGTAAGGAGCTACCCTTTCAGTAGTGATTGGATCAAGACGTTT. This chain connects TRGV3 to TRGJP2. TCRdb supplies no J gene; here it was assigned by aligning the nucleotide sequence to germline. The germline V gene encodes CDR1 VTNTFY and CDR2 YDVSTARD (reference sequence). V was clipped by 5 bases and J by 2 bases; unmatched bases: 17. The CDR3 runs 18 residues.

The chain links TRGV9 to TRGJP. TCRdb records no J gene; here it was assigned by comparing the DNA to germline. The V gene's germline CDR1 is GITISATS and CDR2 ISYDGTV (reference sequence). J gave up 4 bases and V 3 bases, and 6 bases lay outside the gene matches. The CDR3 has 17 amino acids. The chain's CDR3 is CALWEPLQELGKKIKVF. The CDR3 DNA is TGTGCCTTGTGGGAGCCCCTACAAGAGTTGGGCAAAAAAATCAAGGTATTT.

The chain couples TRGV2 to TRGJ1 or TRGJ2. The J gene is absent in TCRdb and was assigned here via DNA matching to germline. Germline assignment: CDR1 EGSNGY and CDR2 YDSYNSKV. The CDR3 runs to 13 residues. The V gene end was trimmed by 0 bases and the J gene end by 4 bases; junction bases not matched to a gene: 3. The CDR3 is CATWDGQYYKKLF. CDR3 sequence (DNA): TGTGCCACCTGGGACGGGCAGTATTATAAGAAACTCTTT.

This chain joins TRGV9 and TRGJP. The J gene was missing in TCRdb and was found by matching the end of the DNA to germline. Losses at the gene ends were 0 bases for V and 14 bases for J; bases not matched to a gene: 13. This CDR3 has 17 residues. CDR1 and CDR2 from the germline V gene are GITISATS and ISYDGTV (reference sequence). The CDR3 region is CALWEVEIGMSKKIKVF. The CDR3 DNA sequence: TGTGCCTTGTGGGAGGTGGAAATCGGAATGAGCAAAAAAATCAAGGTATTT.

The rearrangement joins TRGV4 to TRGJ1 or TRGJ2. TCRdb offers no J gene call, so here the DNA was matched to germline to obtain one. There are 12 residues in the CDR3. V shed 4 bases, J shed 0 bases, and the junction held 0 bases outside the gene matches. Germline V gene data show CDR1 as EGSTGY and CDR2 as YDSYTSSV. The chain's CDR3 is CATWENYYKKLF. For the CDR3, the DNA is TGTGCCACCTGGGAGAATTATTATAAGAAACTCTTT.